This is a list of T cell receptor beta chains from one sample in a study of blood T cell repertoires in COVID-19. Using immunoSEQ multiplex PCR, the repertoire was profiled, and TCRdb retains in-frame clones only, with some absent. The data show about 230,000 clones, with approximately 82% seen just once and approximately 8.6% held by the top ten. Input material: peripheral blood. The receptors here all came from a man aged 35 to 55 with active or convalescent COVID-19. Each CDR3 is given with its conserved first and last residue. D genes are given only for firm matches. Not every row has a clone size; where given, it reads once, few, many or a size class.

>TRBV4-1|-|-|TRBJ2-4
TGCGCCAGCAGCCAAGACTCCCGCACCACAGGTCCCCTAGCCAAAAACATTCAGTACTTC
CASSQDSRTTGPLAKNIQYF
>TRBV7-2|TRBD2|-|TRBJ2-3
TGTGCCAGCAGCCGCGGGACTAGCGGGGATACGCAGTATTTT
CASSRGTSGDTQYF
>TRBV6-1|TRBD2|-|TRBJ2-3
TGTGCCAGCAGTGAAGTTTTGGCGGGAGGGACAGATACGCAGTATTTT
CASSEVLAGGTDTQYF
>TRBV18|-|-|TRBJ1-4
TGTGCCAGCTCACCACAGGGGTCTGATGAAAAACTGTTTTTT
CASSPQGSDEKLFF
>TRBV28|TRBD1|-|TRBJ1-4
TGTGCCAGCAGTTCCGGGACAGCCGAACGGTCCGGAAAACTGTTTTTT
CASSSGTAERSGKLFF
>TRBV5-4|TRBD2|-|TRBJ2-6
TGTGCCAGCAGCCCCCAACTAGCGGGGGTTACCTCTGGGGCCAACGTCCTGACTTTC
CASSPQLAGVTSGANVLTF
>TRBV5-4|-|-|TRBJ1-5
TGTGCCAGCAGCTTCCAGTCCCTGAAATCAGGGGGCAATCAGCCCCAGCATTTT
CASSFQSLKSGGNQPQHF
>TRBV11-2|-|-|TRBJ1-2
TGTGCCAGCAGCTACACAGGGAAGTCTAACTATGGCTACACCTTC
CASSYTGKSNYGYTF
>TRBV6-5|TRBD2|-|TRBJ2-1
TGTGCCAGCACCGAAGGACTAGTACCTCATGAGCAGTTCTTC
CASTEGLVPHEQFF
>TRBV3-1/TRBV3-2|-|few|TRBJ2-7
TGTGCCAGCAGCCAAGACGGGGGATCCTACGAGCAGTACTTC
CASSQDGGSYEQYF
>TRBV19|TRBD1|few|TRBJ1-1
TGTGCCAGTAGTACGGGACAGTTGAACACTGAAGCTTTCTTT
CASSTGQLNTEAFF
>TRBV7-9|TRBD1|-|TRBJ2-7
TGTGCCAGCAGCTTCCGGGACAGACCCTACGAGCAGTACTTC
CASSFRDRPYEQYF
>TRBV7-9|-|-|TRBJ1-3
TGTGCCAGCAGCTTTGGACAGCCCTCTGGAAACACCATATATTTT
CASSFGQPSGNTIYF
>TRBV4-3|-|-|TRBJ2-5
TGCGCCAGCAGCATGCAGGGGCCGGGAGAGACCCAGTACTTC
CASSMQGPGETQYF
>TRBV27|-|-|TRBJ1-1
TGTGCCAGCAGTTTGCAGGGATCTGAAGCTTTCTTT
CASSLQGSEAFF
>TRBV24-1|TRBD2|-|TRBJ2-2
TGTGCCACCAGTGATTTCGCGGGGGGCAAGAACACCGGGGAGCTGTTTTTT
CATSDFAGGKNTGELFF
>TRBV12-3/TRBV12-4|-|-|TRBJ1-6
TGTGCCAGCAGTTTAGCAGGCAGCGCCCTCCACTTT
CASSLAGSALHF
>TRBV18|TRBD1|-|TRBJ1-3
TGTGCCAGCTCACCTCAGGGGGCAGGAAACACCATATATTTT
CASSPQGAGNTIYF
>TRBV11-2|TRBD2|once|TRBJ2-5
TGTGCCAGCAGCTTAGAGGGGACTAGCGGGAAAGAGACCCAGTACTTC
CASSLEGTSGKETQYF
>TRBV4-3|-|-|TRBJ1-5
TGCGCCAGCAGCCAAGACGAAGCCGGGGAGCCCCAGCATTTT
CASSQDEAGEPQHF
>TRBV9|-|few|TRBJ2-2
TGTGCCAGCAGCTCCTGGACCTGGGACAATCTACTACCCACCACCGGGGAGCTGTTTTTT
CASSSWTWDNLLPTTGELFF
>TRBV11-3|-|-|TRBJ1-4
TGTGCCAGCAGCCAGGGGCGAACTAATGAAAAACTGTTTTTT
CASSQGRTNEKLFF
>TRBV6-5|TRBD1|-|TRBJ1-2
TGTGCCAGCAGTCCCGACAGGGGGCGCGGCTACACCTTC
CASSPDRGRGYTF
>TRBV3-1/TRBV3-2|TRBD1|-|TRBJ1-1
TGTGCCAGCAGCCAAGCCGGGACAGTTGAAGCTTTCTTT
CASSQAGTVEAFF
>TRBV30|TRBD1|-|TRBJ1-2
TGTGCCTGGGCCCGACAGGGGGCTTATGGCTACACCTTC
CAWARQGAYGYTF
>TRBV6-1|-|-|TRBJ1-2
TGTGCCAGCAGTGAAACCCCGAGGACTTCCTATGGCTACACCTTC
CASSETPRTSYGYTF
>TRBV14|-|once|TRBJ1-1
TGTGCCAGCAGCCAAGGGGGGGCTGAAGCTTTCTTT
CASSQGGAEAFF
>TRBV6-1|-|once|TRBJ1-1
TGTGCCAGCAGTGAATTTAATACGGGGAACACTGAAGCTTTCTTT
CASSEFNTGNTEAFF
>TRBV3-1/TRBV3-2|-|-|TRBJ2-7
TGTGCCAGCAGCCAAATTACTCCGGGACACAACAACCGGGGTCGGTCCTACGAGCAGTACTTC
CASSQITPGHNNRGRSYEQYF
>TRBV6-2/TRBV6-3|-|-|TRBJ1-5
TGTGCCAGCAGTTACACGGGAGTCAATCAGCCCCAGCATTTT
CASSYTGVNQPQHF
>TRBV12-5|-|-|TRBJ2-3
TGTGCTAGTGGGGAAGACTATACGCAGTATTTT
CASGEDYTQYF
>TRBV11-3|-|-|TRBJ2-7
TGTGCCAGCAGCGGACTCTTGACCTACGAGCAGTACTTC
CASSGLLTYEQYF
>TRBV2|-|-|TRBJ2-3
TGTGCCAGCAGTGCGGGAACAGATACGCAGTATTTT
CASSAGTDTQYF
>TRBV24-1|-|-|TRBJ2-3
TGTGCCACCAGTGGGTCGGGCAGGGTCCGGACAGATACGCAGTATTTT
CATSGSGRVRTDTQYF
>TRBV30|TRBD1|-|TRBJ1-2
TGTGCCTGGTTGGGACTAGCGGGGGACAGGGAAAACTATGGCTACACCTTC
CAWLGLAGDRENYGYTF
>TRBV27|TRBD1|few|TRBJ1-1
TGTGCCAGCAGCCTCCGGGGGCAGACAGGGGACATGGCTTTCTTT
CASSLRGQTGDMAFF